What follows describes a single T cell receptor (beta chain). Per germline, CDR1 SGHTA and CDR2 FQGNSA. The CDR3 runs 16 residues. V gave up 5 bases and J gave up 4 bases; unmatched junction bases: 14. These data come from a study of OX40 agonist ivuxolimab in advanced cancers. About the research overall: Across the patients, intravenous ivuxolimab was delivered every 2 weeks at 0.01 to 10 mg/kg.

Libraries were prepared by immunoSEQ multiplex PCR; TCRdb keeps only in-frame clonotypes and omits some of them. The data contain about 73,000 clones, 80% to 90% of them singletons. Sampled blood was obtained at baseline, cycle 4 day 1, and cycle 7 day 1. The specimen was CD4+ or CD8+ T cells sorted from blood, collected in a trial of the OX40 agonist ivuxolimab. The chain has TRBV7-2 and TRBJ2-7; TRBD1 agrees at 7 bases. The receptor comes from an adult with an advanced solid tumor such as melanoma, head and neck, liver or kidney cancer. CDR3 DNA sequence: TGTGCCAGCAGCCAGGATCGGACAGGCAGCAGGTACGAGCAGTACTTC. It translates to CASSQDRTGSRYEQYF.